These 12 T cell receptor beta chains were sequenced from one sample in a study of vaccination and CD4 T cells after COVID-19. The Oncomine TCR Beta short-read assay was what sequenced the DNA obtained from cultured CD4+ T cells. TCRdb called the PCR reads again in MiXCR, with one record for every CDR3 protein. The table shows 15,000 to 20,000 distinct CDR3 sequences, with 51% occurring only once. The sample's treatment: roughly 11-day PBMC culture with coronavirus spike peptide pools or control peptides (ViraFEST assay). The antigens for these receptors are not known. The material sequenced was CD4+ T cells from blood, cultured in vitro, taken before SARS-CoV-2 vaccination. Source of these receptors: a human donor who had recovered from COVID-19.

This clonotype was recorded a few times. The chain employs TRBV20-1 and TRBJ1-3; 9 bases agree with TRBD1. This CDR3 region has 14 residues. Looked up from germline, CDR1 is DFQATT and CDR2 is SNEGSKA (reference sequence). The trim removed 3 bases at V and 2 bases at J, leaving 2 bases unmatched. CDR3 protein: CSASYRGPGNTIYF. The DNA for the CDR3 is TGCAGTGCTAGTTACAGGGGGCCTGGAAACACCATATATTTT.

V is TRBV28 and J is TRBJ1-1, with D possibly TRBD1 on 5 matching bases. This CDR3 is built from 15 residues. V dropped 2 bases and J dropped 4 bases, with 14 bases sitting between them. The V gene's germline CDR1 is MDHEN and CDR2 SYDVKM. The CDR3 region has the DNA TGTGCCAGCAGTTTACTCGGGGGATTCGGCACTGAAGCTTTCTTT. Its translation: CASSLLGGFGTEAFF.

The J gene is TRBJ2-1, the V gene TRBV4-2; TRBD2 matches at 11 bases. Looked up from germline, CDR1 is LGHNA and CDR2 is YNFKEQ. This CDR3 has 16 residues. The V and J ends lost 0 bases and 4 bases, in that order; junction bases with no gene match: 2. The CDR3 loop is CASSQDGTSGYNEQFF. The CDR3 bases are TGTGCCAGCAGCCAAGACGGGACTAGCGGTTACAATGAGCAGTTCTTC.

V and J are TRBV20-1 and TRBJ1-5, with D maybe TRBD1 (6 bases). CDR1 and CDR2 (germline): DFQATT, SNEGSKA (reference sequence). With 5 bases removed from V and 2 bases from J, the gap between germline ends came to 22 bases. The CDR3 is 17 amino acids. CDR3 DNA: TGCAGTGCTCGTCCGGGACAAGGCATCTGGGGCAATCAGCCCCAGCATTTT. Its translation is CSARPGQGIWGNQPQHF.

CDR3 bases: TGCGCCAGCAGCCCTCAAGGACTAGCGCTTAATGAGCAGTTCTTC. Encoded protein: CASSPQGLALNEQFF. The genes are TRBV4-3 and TRBJ2-1, with TRBD2 matching 9 bases. V was pared by 4 bases and J by 7 bases, with 8 bases of the junction left unmatched. Germline lookup yields CDR1 LGHNA and CDR2 YSLEER. The CDR3 contains 15 residues.

The gene calls are TRBV7-9 and TRBJ1-2; TRBD1 agrees at 7 bases. J was trimmed by 4 bases and V by 8 bases; bases with no gene match: 10. The CDR3 runs to 14 residues. Germline V gene data show CDR1 as SEHNR and CDR2 as FQNEAQ (reference sequence). The CDR3 DNA is TGTGCCAGCGCCCCAGAGTGGGACAGCTATGGCTACACCTTC. Translating gives CASAPEWDSYGYTF. The full variable domain, with the rest looked up from reference TRBV7-9 and TRBJ1-2, is DTGVSQNPRHKITKRGQNVTFRCDPISEHNRLYWYRQTLGQGPEFLTYFQNEAQLEKSRLLSDRFSAERPKGSFSTLEIQRTEQGDSAMYLCASAPEWDSYGYTFGSGTRLTVV.

V is TRBV14 and J is TRBJ2-7; TRBD2 matches 8 bases. The junction had 7 bases not matched to a gene; V was cut back by 4 bases and J by 2 bases. The CDR3 totals 15 residues. CDR1 is SGHDN, CDR2 FVKESK, per germline. The CDR3 DNA follows: TGTGCCAGCAGCCTTAGCGGGACGATACCCTACGAGCAGTACTTC. Translating gives CASSLSGTIPYEQYF.

CDR3 in amino acids: CSARSGQLTEAFF. DNA for the CDR3: TGCAGTGCTAGGTCGGGACAGTTAACTGAAGCTTTCTTT. This sequence joins TRBV20-1 and TRBJ1-1, with 7 bases aligning to TRBD1. This CDR3 is 13 amino acids long. V was clipped by 3 bases and J by 5 bases; unmatched bases: 6. Germline loops: CDR1 DFQATT, CDR2 SNEGSKA (reference sequence).

This clonotype was observed a few times. Here the CDR3 DNA reads TGCAGTGCTAGAGACAGGTTTGGTAACAATCAGCCCCAGCATTTT. Its protein is CSARDRFGNNQPQHF. J is TRBJ1-5 and V is TRBV20-1; no clear D. V shed 0 bases and J shed 3 bases, with 12 bases lying between them. The CDR3 has 15 residues. Germline-derived CDR1 and CDR2 are DFQATT and SNEGSKA (reference sequence).

This chain links TRBV10-3 with TRBJ1-3; D uncertain. The CDR3 runs to 15 residues. V lost 10 bases to trimming and J lost 1 base, with 17 bases between them. The germline V gene encodes CDR1 ENHRY and CDR2 SYGVKD. In DNA, the CDR3 is TGTGCCACAGGCCTTACAGAACCGTCTGGAAACACCATATATTTT. Encoded protein: CATGLTEPSGNTIYF.

This clonotype was counted only a few times. This chain connects TRBV28 to TRBJ1-2, with a possible D match to TRBD1 (6 bases). The CDR3 spans 15 residues. V lost 7 bases and J 5 bases, leaving 20 bases between the germline ends. Germline-derived CDR1 and CDR2 are MDHEN and SYDVKM. DNA for the CDR3: TGTGCCAGCACCGAGGCGGGGGGCGCGGAATATGGCTACACCTTC. Amino acid sequence: CASTEAGGAEYGYTF.

The chain uses TRBV12-3 or TRBV12-4 and TRBJ2-2; 13 bases map to TRBD2. The V and J ends lost 4 bases and 0 bases, in that order; junction bases with no gene match: 8. CDR3 length equals 19 residues. CDR3 DNA: TGTGCCAGCAGTTCCCGAAGACTAGCGGGAGGATCGAACACCGGGGAGCTGTTTTTT. It is translated as CASSSRRLAGGSNTGELFF.